The 26 T cell receptor beta chains reported below all come from one sample, sequenced in a study of blood T cells in healthy people across ages. PCR was performed a second time for about 6 to 12 cycles using a sample-barcoded 5' primer and a J-beta primer mix. TCRdb ran MiXCR on the 5' RACE reads and lists one entry per CDR3 protein. The repertoire includes 800,000 or so distinct CDR3 sequences, roughly 25% of them detected once, and under 4% sits in the top ten. The same sample was also studied in work on T cells of mothers and their children.

The sample taken for sequencing was blood. The receptors stem from a boy between 5 and 17 years old in good health.

The table lists this clonotype with a few counts. V gene TRBV12-3 or TRBV12-4 combines with J gene TRBJ2-7, with D unclear. Near its end, the DNA agrees better with TRBJ2-1, so the J call may be wrong. CDR3 size: 13 residues. The CDR3 nucleotides read TGTGCCAGCAGTTTAGCGGGTCAAGATGAGCAGTTCTTC. Encoded protein: CASSLAGQDEQFF.

The CDR3 sequence is CASRNSGTEYGYTF. The CDR3 nucleotides read TGTGCCAGCCGCAATTCCGGGACAGAGTATGGCTACACCTTC. The rearrangement links TRBV5-8 to TRBJ1-2; TRBD1 aligns across 7 bases. The CDR3 sequence is 14 residues long. Germline V gene lookup returns CDR1 SGHTS and CDR2 YDEGEE. Losses at the gene ends were 7 bases for V and 5 bases for J; bases not matched to a gene: 11.

V is TRBV12-3 or TRBV12-4 and J is TRBJ2-3; D gene ambiguous. Trimming took off 4 bases at V and 7 bases at J, with 9 bases between the two ends. The CDR3 runs to 12 residues. The CDR3 reads CASSSAPYTQYF. For the CDR3, the DNA is TGTGCCAGCAGTTCCGCTCCCTATACGCAGTATTTT.

V is TRBV6-5 and J is TRBJ2-5; tentative D call: TRBD2 (6 bases). CDR1 is MNHEY, CDR2 SVGAGI, per germline. V gave up 7 bases and J gave up 4 bases, with 16 bases separating them. This CDR3 is built from 14 residues. The CDR3 reads CASKGLPLRETQYF. The CDR3, as DNA: TGTGCCAGCAAGGGACTCCCTTTGAGAGAGACCCAGTACTTC.

The table lists this clonotype with a few counts. The chain couples TRBV28 to TRBJ1-4; D is unresolved. The length of the CDR3 is 13 residues. CDR1 is MDHEN, CDR2 SYDVKM, per germline. V gave up 0 bases and J gave up 3 bases, with 2 bases separating them. The CDR3 reads CASSLWANEKLFF. The CDR3, as DNA: TGTGCCAGCAGTTTATGGGCTAATGAAAAACTGTTTTTT.

This rearrangement joins TRBV9 to TRBJ2-3; a possible D gene is TRBD1 (6 bases). Germline loops: CDR1 SGDLS, CDR2 YYNGEE. V lost 0 bases to trimming and J lost 0 bases, with 8 bases between them. The CDR3 is 15 amino acids. The CDR3 is CASSVAGDSTDTQYF. The CDR3 DNA is TGTGCCAGCAGCGTAGCAGGGGACAGCACAGATACGCAGTATTTT.

The genes are TRBV5-1 and TRBJ2-3, with no clear D. Trimming removed 0 bases from V and 3 bases from J, with 8 bases in between. The CDR3 runs to 14 residues. Germline V gene sequence: CDR1 SGHRS, CDR2 YFSETQ. This chain's CDR3 is CASSLDPLTDTQYF. The CDR3 DNA is TGCGCCAGCAGCTTGGACCCTTTGACAGATACGCAGTATTTT.

The rearrangement links TRBV20-1 to TRBJ1-4, with D perhaps TRBD1 (5 bases). The CDR3 spans 15 residues. V was pared by 3 bases and J by 12 bases, with 23 bases between. Germline CDR1 and CDR2: DFQATT and SNEGSKA (reference sequence). CDR3 DNA sequence: TGCAGTGCTAGTGATCCCACCGGGACCAATGCCGAACTGTTTTTT. It is translated as CSASDPTGTNAELFF.

The rearrangement links TRBV20-1 to TRBJ2-5, with TRBD2 as a possible D gene (6 bases). The closer fit of TRBJ2-1 to the DNA end suggests the J call may be wrong. CDR1 DFQATT and CDR2 SNEGSKA come from the germline V gene (reference sequence). This CDR3 region has 16 residues. The CDR3 bases are TGCAGTAGCCACCAGGACCGGGAGAGGCCGAACAATGAGCAGTTCTTC. Its translation: CSSHQDRERPNNEQFF.

This clonotype came up a few times. V gene TRBV24-1 combines with J gene TRBJ1-4, with no clear D. Germline values: CDR1 KGHDR, CDR2 SFDVKD. There are 15 residues in the CDR3. Between the trimmed V and J ends, which lost 3 bases and 8 bases, there was a span of 15 bases. The CDR3 nucleotides are TGTGCCACCAGTGATGGGAGGAACCCCGAGGAAAAACTGTTTTTT. Amino acid sequence: CATSDGRNPEEKLFF.

J is TRBJ1-1 and V is TRBV2; D remains unclear. Germline V gene lookup returns CDR1 SNHLY and CDR2 FYNNEI. This CDR3 region has 14 residues. V lost 7 bases and J 5 bases, leaving 17 bases between the germline ends. In DNA, the CDR3 is TGTGCCAGCACCTCGGCGGCTTCGGGGACTGAAGCTTTCTTT. This sequence encodes CASTSAASGTEAFF.

This clonotype showed up just a few times. The CDR3, as DNA: TGCGCCAGCAGCTTGGAGGACTCCATACAAGAGACCCAGTACTTC. Protein product: CASSLEDSIQETQYF. The V and J genes are TRBV5-1 and TRBJ2-5, with D possibly being TRBD2 (5 bases). Deletions cut 0 bases from V and 2 bases from J, with 11 bases between. The CDR3 is 15 residues long. Germline V gene lookup returns CDR1 SGHRS and CDR2 YFSETQ.

This clonotype was counted between two and nine times. The gene calls are TRBV2 and TRBJ1-2; no reliable D call. Trimming removed 0 bases from V and 4 bases from J, with 9 bases in between. The CDR3 has 14 residues. Germline V CDR1 and CDR2: SNHLY, FYNNEI. CDR3 sequence (DNA): TGTGCCAGCAGTGAAGCGGGCATGAGCTATGGCTACACCTTC. Translated, it gives CASSEAGMSYGYTF.

The chain joins TRBV28 to TRBJ1-2; TRBD1 agrees at 9 bases. The CDR3 is made up of 14 amino acids. CDR1 is MDHEN and CDR2 is SYDVKM in the germline V gene. The ends lost 7 bases at V and 8 bases at J; junction bases unmatched: 11. The CDR3 region is CASTSDRGTSGYTF. In nucleotides, the CDR3 is TGTGCCAGCACCTCGGACAGGGGAACTAGCGGCTACACCTTC.

This clonotype was seen once. The chain links TRBV12-3 or TRBV12-4 to TRBJ1-4; 7 bases line up with TRBD1. CDR3 length equals 18 residues. With V trimmed by 6 bases and J by 2 bases, 15 bases remained unmatched. The chain's CDR3 is CASSPHVGRGRTNEKLFF. CDR3 DNA: TGTGCCAGCAGCCCTCATGTGGGGAGGGGGCGGACTAATGAAAAACTGTTTTTT.

The rearrangement links TRBV3-1 to TRBJ2-7, with unresolved D. V was cut by 3 bases and J by 0 bases, with 6 bases left in between. The CDR3 has 13 amino acids. The germline CDR1 and CDR2 sequences are LGHDT and YNNKEL (reference sequence). Written as DNA, the CDR3 is TGTGCCAGCAGCCACGGTGACTCCTACGAGCAGTACTTC. This codes for CASSHGDSYEQYF.

The chain has TRBV11-2 and TRBJ2-1; TRBD2 aligns across 16 bases. The ends lost 5 bases at V and 4 bases at J; junction bases unmatched: 5. This CDR3 has 17 residues. Germline V gene data show CDR1 as SGHAT and CDR2 as FQNNGV. The CDR3 is CASSPGLAGGYYNEQFF. The CDR3 DNA follows: TGTGCCAGCAGCCCGGGACTAGCGGGGGGGTATTACAATGAGCAGTTCTTC.

This clonotype appeared a few times. This chain connects TRBV6-2 or TRBV6-3 to TRBJ2-7, with D possibly TRBD1 on 6 matching bases. The CDR3 totals 15 residues. CDR1 and CDR2 (germline): MNHEY, SVGEGT. V shed 1 base and J shed 7 bases, with 17 bases lying between them. The CDR3 DNA is TGTGCCAGCAGTTACTTTCCGACAGGAACCGGGGAGCAGTACTTC. Encoded protein: CASSYFPTGTGEQYF.

J is TRBJ2-5 and V is TRBV11-2; 10 bases are a match to TRBD2. V lost 5 bases to trimming and J lost 1 base; unmatched junction nucleotides: 7. CDR1 is SGHAT and CDR2 is FQNNGV in the germline V gene. This CDR3 spans 16 amino acids. The CDR3 here is CASSRGLAGAQETQYF. The CDR3 nucleotides read TGTGCCAGCAGCCGAGGCCTAGCGGGAGCCCAAGAGACCCAGTACTTC.

J is TRBJ2-5 and V is TRBV9, with TRBD2 matching 11 bases. The trim removed 4 bases at V and 2 bases at J, leaving 7 bases unmatched. Germline V CDR1 and CDR2: SGDLS, YYNGEE. There are 16 residues in the CDR3. The CDR3 spells CASSSGTSGFQETQYF. The CDR3 nucleotides read TGTGCCAGCAGCTCCGGGACTAGCGGATTTCAAGAGACCCAGTACTTC.

This clonotype was counted only a few times. The chain recombines TRBV9 with TRBJ1-1, with 7 bases aligning to TRBD1. The CDR3 totals 13 residues. V was clipped by 0 bases and J by 8 bases; unmatched bases: 4. CDR1 and CDR2 (germline): SGDLS, YYNGEE. This chain's CDR3 is CASSVEPGGEAFF. The CDR3 DNA follows: TGTGCCAGCAGCGTAGAACCAGGGGGGGAAGCTTTCTTT. Complete variable domain (other parts from reference TRBV9 and TRBJ1-1): DSGVTQTPKHLITATGQRVTLRCSPRSGDLSVYWYQQSLDQGLQFLIQYYNGEERAKGNILERFSAQQFPDLHSELNLSSLELGDSALYFCASSVEPGGEAFFGQGTRLTVV.

This clonotype was seen a handful of times. The chain is built from TRBV7-3 and TRBJ2-7, with a tentative D call TRBD2 (5 bases). Germline V CDR1 and CDR2: SGHTA, FQGTGA. V was clipped by 5 bases and J by 3 bases, with 11 bases between them. The CDR3 sequence is 13 residues long. The CDR3: CASSARTDYEQYF. The DNA of the CDR3 is TGTGCCAGCAGCGCCCGGACTGACTACGAGCAGTACTTC.

This sequence joins TRBV11-1 and TRBJ2-5; D gene unclear. The end of the DNA fits TRBJ2-7 better, so the J call may be wrong. The CDR3 is 13 residues long. CDR1 SGHAT and CDR2 FQDESV come from the germline V gene (reference sequence). The CDR3 spells CASSLTTAYEQYF. Here the CDR3 DNA reads TGTGCCAGCAGCTTAACCACGGCCTACGAGCAGTACTTC.

This clonotype occurred a few times. The chain recombines TRBV20-1 with TRBJ2-7; TRBD2 matches 9 bases. Germline CDR1 reads DFQATT; CDR2 reads SNEGSKA (reference sequence). The length of the CDR3 is 15 residues. After removal of 3 bases from V and 1 base from J, the junction contained 7 bases not matched to a gene. In nucleotides, the CDR3 is TGCAGTGCTAGTAGGCGCAGCGGGGGGTCCTACGAGCAGTACTTC. Protein: CSASRRSGGSYEQYF.

In this sample, this clonotype turned up a few times. CDR3 DNA sequence: TGCGCCAGCAGCCAGGAGGACCAGGAAAGCCTCTACGAGCAGTACTTC. Its protein product is CASSQEDQESLYEQYF. V gene TRBV4-1 combines with J gene TRBJ2-7; tentatively, D is TRBD2 (5 bases). The CDR3 is 16 residues long. Trimming cost V 3 bases and J 3 bases, with 18 bases left between them. From germline, CDR1 is MGHRA and CDR2 YSYEKL.

V and J are TRBV5-1 and TRBJ2-5; 7 bases are a match to TRBD1. This CDR3 has 14 amino acids. With V trimmed by 4 bases and J by 5 bases, 8 bases remained unmatched. Per the germline V gene, CDR1 is SGHRS and CDR2 is YFSETQ. CDR3 bases: TGCGCCAGCAGCCTAGCTACAGGGGCTGAGACCCAGTACTTC. It codes for CASSLATGAETQYF.